This T cell receptor (beta chain) was recovered during a study of beta chain features in type 1 diabetes. Study-level findings and limits: Moderate yet significant TCRB CDR3 shortening was seen in Type 1 diabetes patients in all four CD4+ subsets. PCR may have favored shorter templates equally in patients and controls.

Expressed TCRB transcripts were sequenced because the isolated RNA had all been reverse transcribed beforehand. Produced via immunoSEQ multiplex PCR; TCRdb's table is partial and in-frame only. The table lists roughly 220,000 clones, 15% to 20% of them singletons. About this clone: No antigen is known for it.

CD45RO/CCR7/CD25/CD127/CD95/CD27 sorting isolated CD4+ naive, central memory, regulatory and stem cell-like memory cells. The germline V gene has CDR1 LNHNV and CDR2 YYDKDF (reference sequence). The CDR3 is made up of 18 amino acids. V dropped 1 base and J dropped 5; count of bases not matched to a gene: 12. The sequencing input was naive CD4+ T cells from blood. This clonotype originated in a young man with type 1 diabetes. The V call is TRBV15, the J call TRBJ2-2, with 8 bases identical to TRBD1. CDR3 protein: CATSRVVGTGDPTGELFF. The CDR3 coding sequence is TGTGCCACCAGCAGAGTAGTGGGGACAGGCGACCCTACCGGGGAGCTGTTTTTT.